This T cell receptor beta chain was identified in a study of T cells in Graves' hyperthyroidism and ophthalmopathy (dated by TCRdb to about 2019). For context, the study as a whole: Peripheral blood was sampled at the time of initial diagnosis, prior to any treatment. The 100 discovery patients were randomly split 7:3 into training and test sets. The study also compared thyroid tissue and blood T-cell repertoires from several Graves' hyperthyroidism patients. The paper reports TCR Vbeta CDR3 sequencing of 130 to 150 peripheral blood samples: under 45 ophthalmopathy, over 70 hyperthyroidism and around 17 progressor patients. An independent validation cohort of 18 to 20 hyperthyroidism patients and about 15 patients who later progressed to ophthalmopathy tested prospective prediction of ophthalmopathy. TCR V-J signatures able to tell the groups apart were searched for in a discovery cohort of 90 to 100 patients, of whom 43 had Graves' ophthalmopathy and 55 to 60 had stable Graves' hyperthyroidism. After sampling, hyperthyroidism patients received methimazole starting at 30 mg daily, and ophthalmopathy patients received high-dose intravenous methylprednisolone. The research as a whole found: Ophthalmopathy was separated from stable hyperthyroidism by a 13 V-J signature model, with around 90% sensitivity and about 81% specificity obtained in cross-validation and 80%/75% obtained in testing. Sample size was not statistically predetermined, and investigators were not blinded to group allocation. Most expanded thyroid clonotypes (frequency above 0.001) were also detected in blood, a finding suggesting that blood repertoires may reflect thyroid immune responses. In validation, the model predicted progression to ophthalmopathy a median of roughly 6.2 months before onset, with around 70% sensitivity and just under 75% specificity.

In the ophthalmopathy patients, disease was moderately to severely active, with a Clinical Activity Score of 3 or more, a NOSPECS grade of 4 or more, and a duration of less than 3 months. Any patient with an uncontrolled infection, another autoimmune disease, pregnancy or lactation was excluded. Diagnoses were established on the basis of clinical symptoms, serum thyroxine and TRAb, thyroid ultrasound, and orbital computed tomography. PBMCs were isolated from 10 ml of fresh peripheral blood by Ficoll-Paque density gradient centrifugation. Total RNA was extracted with Trizol reagent, and quality was checked on an Agilent 2100 Bioanalyzer. Amplification of TCR beta CDR3 regions was carried out from RNA transcripts. A first-round RT-PCR of the TCR CDR3 used the HTBI primer set with the Qiagen OneStep RT-PCR kit. The libraries were constructed in a second round of multiplex PCR and then size-selected and purified. Sequencing of the libraries was done on an Illumina HiSeq2000 using paired-end 100 bp reads. The study's own analysis went as follows. SOAPnuke was used to process the raw data, with reads discarded if the reads contained adapters or uncalled bases, had a mean Phred below 15, or lacked an exact constant-primer or identifier match. COPE v1.2.5 was used to merge the high-quality paired reads, and each unique nucleotide sequence was defined as a clonotype. Clonotypes were aligned to IMGT TRBV, TRBD and TRBJ reference segments using MiTCR v1.1. The analysis was restricted to V-J combinations with a frequency above 0.0001, which together covered 99.2% of the repertoires. A TCS score was defined as the ratio between F50 (clonal expansion) and ExV (chaos), using BLOSUM62-based TCRdist between CDR3 peptides within each V-J. Welch's t-statistics and random forest reduced fewer than 550 V-J features to 13, which were used in a naive Bayes classifier (R e1071). Clones were called with MiXCR by TCRdb after fastp trimmed the public reads at Q25, and only in-frame beta chains were retained. Duplicate CDR3 protein sequences are folded into a single record with the most common DNA and genes. The V and J calls here are based on TCRdb, not the publication. This sample gives around 500,000 distinct CDR3 sequences in total; about 16% of them show up just once. Approximately 30% of the sample goes to the ten largest clones.

As regards this clonotype: Its antigen target is currently unknown. Within one base of it there is no much larger clone, and no base qualities were kept.

As encoded in the germline V gene, CDR1 is MGHRA while CDR2 is YSYEKL. Trimming at the junction amounts to 4 bases on V and 0 bases on J, and the germline ends lie 15 bases apart. The CDR3 starts with the cysteine, ends with the phenylalanine, and has 16 residues. The DNA shown is the 48-base CDR3, in frame from base 1. The source is a woman aged 30 to 39 with Graves' ophthalmopathy. Sequenced: blood. The sequence is built from TRBV4-1 and TRBJ1-1, with the D gene not clear enough to name. The CDR3 reads CASSRDGGDMNTEAFF. The nucleotides are TGCGCCAGCAGCCGAGATGGCGGAGACATGAACACTGAAGCTTTCTTT.